The 5 T cell receptor beta chains in this list originate from one sample, sequenced in a study of human T cells and chemical hapten exposure. Time point described: patch test 1, 2 weeks after DPC sensitization. The treatment: therapeutic diphenylcyclopropenone sensitization with weekly scalp DPC. MiXCR, run by TCRdb on the RACE reads, gives a single entry per CDR3 protein. The sample records some 400,000 distinct CDR3 sequences, nearly 5% being singletons. Sequencing was performed on whole blood, taken in connection with sensitization to the hapten diphenylcyclopropenone (DPC). The source is a woman aged 45-65 years with alopecia areata. Some clones in this sample may be carry-over from other donors' samples.

This clonotype was recorded at least ten times. J is TRBJ2-1 and V is TRBV20-1; 7 bases are a match to TRBD2. The V gene end was trimmed by 0 bases and the J gene end by 0 bases; junction bases not matched to a gene: 8. Germline CDR1 is DFQATT and CDR2 is SNEGSKA (reference sequence). CDR3 length: 17 residues. In DNA form, the CDR3 reads TGCAGTGCTAGAGATAGGGCGGGAGTCCACTCCTACAATGAGCAGTTCTTC. It yields the protein CSARDRAGVHSYNEQFF.

V is TRBV7-2 and J is TRBJ2-5; D could derive from TRBD1 or TRBD2 (5 bases each). CDR3 length: 14 residues. From germline, CDR1 is SGHTA and CDR2 FQGNSA. V was pared by 4 bases and J by 7 bases, with 16 bases between. The CDR3 loop reads CASSSDLRGMTQYF. In DNA form, the CDR3 reads TGTGCCAGCAGCTCCGACTTGAGGGGAATGACCCAGTACTTC.

The chain is built from TRBV7-2 and TRBJ1-2, with 9 bases matching TRBD1. J was trimmed by 2 bases and V by 6 bases; bases with no gene match: 7. The CDR3 covers 15 residues. Germline V lookup: CDR1 SGHTA, CDR2 FQGNSA. The CDR3 loop is CASRFNGQGNYGYTF. The CDR3 DNA sequence: TGTGCCAGCAGGTTTAACGGACAGGGGAACTATGGCTACACCTTC.

This clonotype was observed many times. J is TRBJ1-1 and V is TRBV12-3 or TRBV12-4; D unresolved. There are 14 residues in the CDR3. The V end lost 0 bases, the J end lost 1 base, and 6 bases lay between the germline ends. The CDR3 coding sequence is TGTGCCAGCAGTTTAGCGGCGGGGAACACTGAAGCTTTCTTT. Amino acid sequence: CASSLAAGNTEAFF.

This clonotype was seen ten or more times. This sequence joins TRBV7-6 and TRBJ2-1, with D maybe TRBD2 (6 bases). V was trimmed by 5 bases and J by 2 bases, leaving 13 bases between them. The V gene's germline CDR1 is SGHVS and CDR2 FNYEAQ. The CDR3 loop spans 15 amino acids. The CDR3 DNA is TGTGCCAGCAGCCGCGGGGAGCCCCCCTACAATGAGCAGTTCTTC. Encoded protein: CASSRGEPPYNEQFF.